This TCR beta chain was sequenced in a study of OX40 agonist ivuxolimab in advanced cancers. Background on the study: People in dose escalation had one of these cancers: hepatocellular carcinoma, melanoma, renal cell or head and neck cancer.

The study sampled blood at baseline, cycle 4 day 1, and cycle 7 day 1. The repertoire was sequenced with immunoSEQ multiplex PCR; TCRdb's copy has only in-frame clones and lacks some. The sample carries 15,000 to 20,000 clones, 85% to 90% recorded once. The source of this sequence is an adult with an advanced solid tumor such as melanoma, head and neck, liver or kidney cancer. Material: CD4+ or CD8+ T cells sorted from blood, obtained in a trial of the OX40 agonist ivuxolimab.

The CDR3 sequence is CASSAWTEYNEQFF. The CDR3 nucleotides are TGCGCCAGCAGCGCATGGACAGAATACAATGAGCAGTTCTTC. The chain recombines TRBV5-1 with TRBJ2-1, with a tentative D call TRBD1 (6 bases). The CDR3 sequence is 14 residues long. Trimming removed 4 bases from V and 4 bases from J, with 12 bases in between. Germline lookup yields CDR1 SGHRS and CDR2 YFSETQ.